This entry lists 9 T cell receptor beta chains sequenced from one sample in a study of blood T cell repertoires in COVID-19 (TCRdb year 2020). The library came from the immunoSEQ multiplex PCR assay. In TCRdb, the immuneACCESS table is reduced to in-frame sequences with V and J assigned. These tables do not hold every clone; where another copy was compared, an unresolved V gene accounts for under half, and the others remain unexplained. Recorded for this sample are 150,000 to 200,000 clones; roughly 88% of them occurred a single time. The top ten clones comprise about a tenth of the sample. The sequenced sample was peripheral blood. These receptor sequences come from an elderly woman with active or convalescent COVID-19.

This chain links TRBV18 with TRBJ1-5, with D unclear. The V gene's germline CDR1 is KGHSH and CDR2 LQKENI. This CDR3 is 14 amino acids long. V lost 3 bases and J 0 bases, leaving 6 bases between the germline ends. The CDR3 region is CASSPLRSNQPQHF. In DNA form, the CDR3 reads TGTGCCAGCTCACCCCTCCGTAGCAATCAGCCCCAGCATTTT.

The chain combines TRBV6-1 with TRBJ2-3; D remains unclear. The CDR3 is 13 amino acids. V dropped 3 bases and J dropped 2 bases, with 6 bases sitting between them. Germline V gene lookup returns CDR1 MNHNS and CDR2 SASEGT. The CDR3 DNA reads as TGTGCCAGCAGTGAGAGTTACACAGATACGCAGTATTTT. It yields the protein CASSESYTDTQYF.

The V gene is TRBV5-1, the J gene TRBJ2-5, with 8 positions matching TRBD2. Losses at the gene ends were 4 bases for V and 2 bases for J; bases not matched to a gene: 10. The CDR3 has 16 amino acids. Germline lookup yields CDR1 SGHRS and CDR2 YFSETQ. The CDR3 here is CASSRLAGGVQETQYF. In DNA, the CDR3 is TGCGCCAGCAGCCGCCTGGCGGGGGGCGTACAAGAGACCCAGTACTTC.

J is TRBJ1-3 and V is TRBV5-6; 8 bases fit TRBD1. Germline trimming cut 4 bases from V and 0 bases from J; bases unmatched to any gene: 12. Germline V gene sequence: CDR1 SGHDT, CDR2 YYEEEE. The CDR3 totals 18 residues. For the CDR3, the DNA is TGTGCCAGCAGCGTAGTACGACAGGGGAAAGTCTCTGGAAACACCATATATTTT. Its translation is CASSVVRQGKVSGNTIYF.

The chain links TRBV19 to TRBJ1-1, with D possibly matching TRBD1 (5 bases). CDR3 length equals 13 residues. Germline-derived CDR1 and CDR2 are LNHDA and SQIVND (reference sequence). The V gene lost 3 bases and the J gene lost 2 bases, with 7 bases spanning the gap. The CDR3 reads CASSIDSNTEAFF. The CDR3 DNA reads TGTGCCAGTAGTATCGACAGCAACACTGAAGCTTTCTTT. The entire variable domain, with the rest obtained from reference TRBV19 and TRBJ1-1, is as follows: DGGITQSPKYLFRKEGQNVTLSCEQNLNHDAMYWYRQDPGQGLRLIYYSQIVNDFQKGDIAEGYSVSREKKESFPLTVTSAQKNPTAFYLCASSIDSNTEAFFGQGTRLTVV.

Regarding this clone: Other nucleotide sequences from this sample produce the same CDR3. The chain couples TRBV6-5 to TRBJ2-5, with 11 bases aligning to TRBD2. The CDR3 covers 16 residues. Germline assignment: CDR1 MNHEY and CDR2 SVGAGI. J lost 3 bases, V lost 2 bases, and 5 bases had no gene match. The CDR3 reads CASSYGLAGGEETQYF. CDR3 coding DNA: TGTGCCAGCAGTTACGGGCTAGCGGGGGGCGAAGAGACCCAGTACTTC.

The chain employs TRBV7-2 and TRBJ2-2, with 10 bases identical to TRBD2. Germline CDR1 is SGHTA and CDR2 is FQGNSA. CDR3 length: 18 amino acids. The V segment lost 2 bases and the J segment 1 base; nucleotides outside the gene matches: 7. CDR3 DNA sequence: TGTGCCAGCAGCTTATGGGCTAGCGGGGGATGGAACACCGGGGAGCTGTTTTTT. Protein product: CASSLWASGGWNTGELFF.

In DNA, the CDR3 is TGTGCCAGCAGCTTAACCCAGGGGGCTGAAGCTTTCTTT. This sequence encodes CASSLTQGAEAFF. This rearrangement joins TRBV7-2 to TRBJ1-1, with 7 bases fitting TRBD1. From germline, CDR1 is SGHTA and CDR2 FQGNSA. This CDR3 has 13 residues. The trim removed 2 bases at V and 6 bases at J, leaving 3 bases unmatched.

This chain links TRBV7-8 with TRBJ2-2, with 8 bases identical to TRBD1. This CDR3 is built from 16 residues. CDR1 and CDR2 from the germline V gene are SGHVS and FQNEAQ. V lost 4 bases and J lost 3; bases outside the gene matches: 7. CDR3 sequence (DNA): TGTGCCAGCAGCTCCCCGACAGGGGTGGACACCGGGGAGCTGTTTTTT. This translates into CASSSPTGVDTGELFF.